These 28 T cell receptor beta chains were sequenced from one sample in a study of blood T cell repertoires in COVID-19. Profiling relied on immunoSEQ multiplex PCR, and the TCRdb table lists in-frame clones only, not all of them. The sample lists about 500,000 clones, roughly nine tenths seen once, with 7.5% to 9% in the top ten. The source material was peripheral blood. These receptors were collected from a woman in her forties or fifties with COVID-19, enrolled during active disease.

V is TRBV30 and J is TRBJ1-6, with 7 bases aligning to TRBD1. Looked up from germline, CDR1 is GTSNPN and CDR2 is SVGIG (reference sequence). V gave up 5 bases and J gave up 7 bases; unmatched junction bases: 11. The length of the CDR3 is 15 residues. CDR3 region: CAWGTPGQMNSPLHF. In nucleotides, the CDR3 is TGTGCCTGGGGGACCCCGGGACAGATGAATTCACCCCTCCACTTT.

In its sample, this clone was seen once. This chain links TRBV6-5 with TRBJ1-2; weak D call: TRBD1 (6 bases). V was clipped by 6 bases and J by 4 bases, with 12 bases between them. Germline CDR1 MNHEY, CDR2 SVGAGI. The CDR3 runs to 13 residues. The CDR3 here is CASRLTGLYGYTF. In DNA, the CDR3 is TGTGCCAGCAGGTTGACAGGCCTCTATGGCTACACCTTC.

J is TRBJ1-1 and V is TRBV2; D gene uncertain. Deletions cut 8 bases from V and 1 base from J, with 11 bases between. Germline lookup yields CDR1 SNHLY and CDR2 FYNNEI. This CDR3 has 13 amino acids. The CDR3 region has the DNA TGTGCCAGCGGTCTTGGCTCGAACACTGAAGCTTTCTTT. Translated, it gives CASGLGSNTEAFF.

The rearrangement joins TRBV30 to TRBJ1-3; no firm D call. Germline CDR1 and CDR2: GTSNPN and SVGIG (reference sequence). This CDR3 is built from 13 residues. Trimming took off 2 bases at V and 4 bases at J, with 9 bases between the two ends. CDR3 coding DNA: TGTGCCTGGAGTCGGGGAAAGGGAAACACCATATATTTT. Residues: CAWSRGKGNTIYF.

CDR3 in DNA: TGTGCCAGCAGTTGGGCCTTGAACACTGAAGCTTTCTTT. It codes for CASSWALNTEAFF. The chain carries TRBV7-2 and TRBJ1-1; D not certain. Trimming shortened V by 6 bases and J by 0 bases, and 8 bases separated the two germline ends. CDR3 length: 13 residues. Germline CDR1 reads SGHTA; CDR2 reads FQGNSA.

The chain couples TRBV3-1 (or the pseudogene TRBV3-2) to TRBJ2-1; 12 bases are shared with TRBD2. The CDR3 length is 16 residues. Trimming took 4 bases from V and 5 from J; bases not matched to a gene: 6. Looked up from germline, CDR1 is LGHDT and CDR2 is YNNKEL (reference sequence). Written as DNA, the CDR3 is TGTGCCAGCAGCCCATACTCTAGCGGGGGGGACAATGAGCAGTTCTTC. It is translated as CASSPYSSGGDNEQFF.

The rearrangement joins TRBV5-1 to TRBJ2-7; D is undetermined. Germline CDR1 reads SGHRS; CDR2 reads YFSETQ. The CDR3 is 15 residues long. Trimming cost V 6 bases and J 2 bases, with 18 bases left between them. The CDR3 is CASTPSWLPTYEQYF. The CDR3 region has the DNA TGCGCCAGCACCCCTTCTTGGTTACCTACCTACGAGCAGTACTTC.

The rearrangement links TRBV4-1 to TRBJ2-1; possible D gene TRBD1, 6 bases. Trimming removed 4 bases at V and 10 bases at J, with 8 bases between. CDR3 length: 11 residues. Germline V CDR1 and CDR2: MGHRA, YSYEKL. CDR3 sequence: CASSRGTEQFF. The CDR3 nucleotides read TGCGCCAGCAGCCGGGGGACAGAGCAGTTCTTC.

This clone appeared a few times. The gene calls are TRBV5-4 and TRBJ2-7; D call uncertain. Trimming pared 4 bases from V and 0 bases from J, leaving 17 bases between. CDR1 is SGHNT, CDR2 YYREEE, per germline (reference sequence). The CDR3 totals 16 residues. The CDR3 spells CASSPQQSRSSYEQYF. The CDR3 region has the DNA TGTGCCAGCAGCCCACAACAATCTAGGAGCTCCTACGAGCAGTACTTC.

This clone was counted once. The J gene is TRBJ1-1, the V gene TRBV14, with TRBD1 matching 8 bases. After removal of 4 bases from V and 5 bases from J, the junction contained 12 bases not matched to a gene. The CDR3 runs to 16 residues. Germline V gene sequence: CDR1 SGHDN, CDR2 FVKESK. CDR3 amino acids: CASSPAGTGGGTEAFF. The CDR3 DNA is TGTGCCAGCAGCCCCGCCGGGACAGGAGGAGGGACTGAAGCTTTCTTT.

The chain carries TRBV28 and TRBJ1-1; D may be TRBD1 (5 bases). V lost 5 bases, J lost 4 bases, and 14 bases lay in between. The CDR3 consists of 14 residues. CDR1 and CDR2 (germline): MDHEN, SYDVKM. CDR3 loop: CASSPPRGSTEAFF. CDR3 DNA sequence: TGTGCCAGCAGTCCTCCTAGGGGTAGCACTGAAGCTTTCTTT.

CDR3 sequence (DNA): TGTGCCTGGGGACGGGGGAAAGTAGTGGACACTGAAGCTTTCTTT. This sequence encodes CAWGRGKVVDTEAFF. The rearrangement joins TRBV30 to TRBJ1-1; TRBD1 might be the D (5 bases). V was trimmed by 5 bases and J by 3 bases, leaving 19 bases between them. The CDR3 loop spans 15 amino acids. In germline, CDR1 is GTSNPN, CDR2 SVGIG (reference sequence).

V is TRBV28 and J is TRBJ1-5; D not resolved. The CDR3 totals 14 residues. CDR1 MDHEN and CDR2 SYDVKM come from the germline V gene. V was clipped by 6 bases and J by 0 bases, with 9 bases between them. The CDR3 nucleotides are TGTGCCAGCAGCCTCCCTACTAGCAATCAGCCCCAGCATTTT. Amino acid sequence: CASSLPTSNQPQHF. The full variable domain, its missing parts supplied by reference TRBV28 and TRBJ1-5, is DVKVTQSSRYLVKRTGEKVFLECVQDMDHENMFWYRQDPGLGLRLIYFSYDVKMKEKGDIPEGYSVSREKKERFSLILESASTNQTSMYLCASSLPTSNQPQHFGDGTRLSIL.

This chain links TRBV29-1 with TRBJ1-1; 7 nucleotides agree with TRBD1. The V and J ends lost 6 bases and 5 bases, in that order; junction bases with no gene match: 6. Per the germline V gene, CDR1 is SQVTM and CDR2 is ANQGSEA. This CDR3 region has 12 residues. CDR3 amino acids: CSVMTGLTEAFF. The CDR3 DNA is TGCAGCGTGATGACAGGGTTGACTGAAGCTTTCTTT.

This chain uses TRBV30 with TRBJ1-1; no clear D. The CDR3 loop spans 13 amino acids. Trimming took off 5 bases at V and 3 bases at J, with 13 bases between the two ends. CDR1 is GTSNPN and CDR2 is SVGIG in the germline V gene (reference sequence). CDR3 sequence (DNA): TGTGCCTGGGCGGCTGAGCGGGACACTGAAGCTTTCTTT. Translated: CAWAAERDTEAFF.

This sequence joins TRBV30 and TRBJ2-7; no clear D gene. This CDR3 is built from 12 residues. Germline V lookup: CDR1 GTSNPN, CDR2 SVGIG (reference sequence). V dropped 1 base and J dropped 4 bases, with 8 bases sitting between them. In DNA form, the CDR3 reads TGTGCCTGGAGTGAACCTAGGTACGAGCAGTACTTC. Protein: CAWSEPRYEQYF. Full variable domain (outside the CDR3, taken from reference TRBV30 and TRBJ2-7): SQTIHQWPATLVQPVGSPLSLECTVEGTSNPNLYWYRQAAGRGLQLLFYSVGIGQISSEVPQNLSASRPQDRQFILSSKKLLLSDSGFYLCAWSEPRYEQYFGPGTRLTVT.

The CDR3, as DNA: TGCGCCAGCAGCCTCAAGTTAAGTGGTTTGGCTAGCGGGGGGCACCCCACAGATACGCAGTATTTT. Translating gives CASSLKLSGLASGGHPTDTQYF. The V gene is TRBV4-1, the J gene TRBJ2-3; 11 nucleotides agree with TRBD2. This CDR3 is built from 22 residues. V gave up 4 bases and J gave up 2 bases; unmatched junction bases: 23. Germline V gene data show CDR1 as MGHRA and CDR2 as YSYEKL.

V gene TRBV29-1 combines with J gene TRBJ2-3; 8 bases are shared with TRBD2. This CDR3 comprises 15 residues. Germline V gene data show CDR1 as SQVTM and CDR2 as ANQGSEA. V gave up 4 bases and J gave up 2 bases; unmatched junction bases: 8. The DNA of the CDR3 is TGCAGCGTTGTGGTCGGCGGGGGGTACACAGATACGCAGTATTTT. Translation: CSVVVGGGYTDTQYF.

J is TRBJ1-2 and V is TRBV2; D is ambiguous. Germline V lookup: CDR1 SNHLY, CDR2 FYNNEI. This CDR3 is 14 amino acids long. With 5 bases removed from V and 6 bases from J, the gap between germline ends came to 16 bases. The CDR3 DNA sequence: TGTGCCAGCAGTCCGAAAGCCCTACCGGATGGCTACACCTTC. Amino acid sequence: CASSPKALPDGYTF. Full variable domain (outside the CDR3, taken from reference TRBV2 and TRBJ1-2): EPEVTQTPSHQVTQMGQEVILRCVPISNHLYFYWYRQILGQKVEFLVSFYNNEISEKSEIFDDQFSVERPDGSNFTLKIRSTKLEDSAMYFCASSPKALPDGYTFGSGTRLTVV.

The V call is TRBV13, the J call TRBJ1-2; 9 nucleotides align to TRBD1. V lost 0 bases, J lost 8 bases, and 13 bases stayed unmatched. The CDR3 is made up of 17 amino acids. Germline V lookup: CDR1 PRHDT, CDR2 FYEKMQ (reference sequence). CDR3 in DNA: TGTGCCAGCAGCTTAGGCTCAACAGGGGGCGCGTTTTGGGGCTACACCTTC. Translated: CASSLGSTGGAFWGYTF.

J is TRBJ2-1 and V is TRBV30; 10 nucleotides agree with TRBD1. CDR3 length: 15 residues. Germline CDR1 reads GTSNPN; CDR2 reads SVGIG (reference sequence). After removal of 3 bases from V and 2 bases from J, the junction contained 4 bases not matched to a gene. The DNA of the CDR3 is TGTGCCTGGAGGCCCGGGACAGGGGCCTACAATGAGCAGTTCTTC. Encoded protein: CAWRPGTGAYNEQFF. The variable domain in full, completed from reference TRBV30 and TRBJ2-1, reads SQTIHQWPATLVQPVGSPLSLECTVEGTSNPNLYWYRQAAGRGLQLLFYSVGIGQISSEVPQNLSASRPQDRQFILSSKKLLLSDSGFYLCAWRPGTGAYNEQFFGPGTRLTVL.

J is TRBJ1-1 and V is TRBV9; TRBD1 aligns across 7 bases. CDR3 length equals 15 residues. CDR1 SGDLS and CDR2 YYNGEE come from the germline V gene. The J segment lost 2 bases and the V segment lost 3 bases, leaving 7 bases of the junction unmatched. CDR3 region: CASSARTGSNTEAFF. The CDR3 region has the DNA TGTGCCAGCAGCGCCAGGACAGGCTCAAACACTGAAGCTTTCTTT.

The CDR3 coding sequence is TGTGCCAGCAGCTTCTCGGCGGGGGACATTCAGTACTTC. Protein: CASSFSAGDIQYF. The chain has TRBV7-3 and TRBJ2-4; 7 bases align to TRBD2. The CDR3 runs to 13 residues. The trim removed 3 bases at V and 8 bases at J, leaving 4 bases unmatched. Germline CDR1 and CDR2: SGHTA and FQGTGA.

The chain is built from TRBV9 and TRBJ1-2, with 8 bases lining up with TRBD1. In germline, CDR1 is SGDLS, CDR2 YYNGEE. V trimming: 0 bases; J trimming: 4 bases; junction bases outside the gene matches: 2. The CDR3 spans 14 residues. The CDR3 region has the DNA TGTGCCAGCAGCGTAGCTACAGGGGGCTATGGCTACACCTTC. Its translation is CASSVATGGYGYTF.

The chain has TRBV6-1 and TRBJ2-7; no clear D. CDR1 MNHNS and CDR2 SASEGT come from the germline V gene. Trimming removed 1 base from V and 0 bases from J, with 4 bases in between. This CDR3 comprises 13 residues. CDR3 DNA: TGTGCCAGCAGTGAAGGTATCTCCTACGAGCAGTACTTC. This sequence encodes CASSEGISYEQYF.

The chain carries TRBV19 and TRBJ1-2; 12 positions match TRBD1. CDR3 length: 17 residues. V shed 3 bases and J 1 base; nucleotides not matched to a gene: 6. CDR1 and CDR2 from the germline V gene are LNHDA and SQIVND (reference sequence). The CDR3 sequence: CASSIQGQGALNYGYTF. CDR3 in DNA: TGTGCCAGTAGTATCCAGGGACAGGGGGCACTTAACTATGGCTACACCTTC.

The chain links TRBV19 to TRBJ1-1; no firm D call. Germline V lookup: CDR1 LNHDA, CDR2 SQIVND (reference sequence). This CDR3 spans 15 amino acids. V lost 6 bases to trimming and J lost 1 base, with 15 bases between them. The CDR3: CASSPVGVANTEAFF. CDR3 nucleotide sequence: TGTGCCAGTAGCCCAGTCGGGGTGGCGAACACTGAAGCTTTCTTT.

The rearrangement links TRBV6-1 to TRBJ2-1; 9 bases line up with TRBD1. V gave up 3 bases and J gave up 8 bases; unmatched junction bases: 8. The CDR3 covers 15 residues. Germline V gene sequence: CDR1 MNHNS, CDR2 SASEGT. CDR3 DNA: TGTGCCAGCAGTGAGGGGACAGGGAGTGGGTATGAGCAGTTCTTC. Its translation: CASSEGTGSGYEQFF.